Each of the 10 T cell receptor beta chains below was sequenced from the same sample in a study of blood T cell repertoires in COVID-19 (dated by TCRdb to 2018 to 2021). The method was the immunoSEQ multiplex PCR assay. This immuneACCESS table, as held by TCRdb, lists in-frame sequences with V and J called but not all clones. Of the missing ones, under half trace to an unresolved V gene in checked studies; the others have no known cause. Here the sample has roughly 200,000 clones; just under 90% occur a single time. The ten largest clones represent approximately 6.2% of the sample. The sequenced material came from peripheral blood. Receptors were obtained from a man in his sixties who had recovered from COVID-19.

The rearrangement links TRBV5-8 to TRBJ2-4; TRBD2 agrees at 9 bases. CDR1 is SGHTS and CDR2 is YDEGEE in the germline V gene. There are 16 residues in the CDR3. After removal of 6 bases from V and 1 base from J, the junction contained 8 bases not matched to a gene. The CDR3: CASNNLAGVAKNIQYF. CDR3 DNA: TGTGCCAGCAACAATTTAGCGGGAGTCGCCAAAAACATTCAGTACTTC.

The rearrangement uses TRBV5-1 and TRBJ2-7, with 8 bases fitting TRBD1. The germline CDR1 and CDR2 sequences are SGHRS and YFSETQ. The CDR3 contains 14 residues. V was pared by 1 base and J by 3 bases, with 3 bases of the junction left unmatched. The CDR3 region is CASSLLGQGYEQYF. As DNA, the CDR3 is TGCGCCAGCAGCTTGCTTGGACAGGGCTACGAGCAGTACTTC. The full variable domain, completed using reference TRBV5-1 and TRBJ2-7, is KAGVTQTPRYLIKTRGQQVTLSCSPISGHRSVSWYQQTPGQGLQFLFEYFSETQRNKGNFPGRFSGRQFSNSRSEMNVSTLELGDSALYLCASSLLGQGYEQYFGPGTRLTVT.

The chain recombines TRBV5-1 with TRBJ1-3; D is ambiguous. The CDR3 has 15 amino acids. With 2 bases removed from V and 0 bases from J, the gap between germline ends came to 9 bases. Germline V gene data show CDR1 as SGHRS and CDR2 as YFSETQ. CDR3 bases: TGCGCCAGCAGCTTTGGCCGCAGCTCTGGAAACACCATATATTTT. This gives the protein CASSFGRSSGNTIYF.

This chain connects TRBV27 to TRBJ2-7; 8 positions match TRBD1. V was pared by 4 bases and J by 0 bases, with 11 bases of the junction left unmatched. The germline V gene encodes CDR1 MNHEY and CDR2 SMNVEV (reference sequence). This CDR3 is 17 amino acids long. CDR3 nucleotides: TGTGCCAGCAGTTCGCTGTCCGGGACAGGCAACTCCTACGAGCAGTACTTC. Translating it yields CASSSLSGTGNSYEQYF.

V is TRBV30 and J is TRBJ2-1; tentative D call: TRBD2 (6 bases). Germline CDR1 and CDR2: GTSNPN and SVGIG (reference sequence). The length of the CDR3 is 13 residues. Trimming shortened V by 3 bases and J by 7 bases, and 13 bases separated the two germline ends. CDR3 DNA sequence: TGTGCCTGGAGGCTTAGCGGAACAAATGAGCAGTTCTTC. Translation: CAWRLSGTNEQFF.

The V call is TRBV7-2, the J call TRBJ2-7; 11 bases are a match to TRBD1. CDR1 is SGHTA and CDR2 is FQGNSA in the germline V gene. V gave up 5 bases and J gave up 4 bases; unmatched junction bases: 10. This CDR3 contains 16 residues. The CDR3 DNA reads as TGTGCCAGCAGCCGTAACCGTGGGACAGGGGGATACGAGCAGTACTTC. Translating gives CASSRNRGTGGYEQYF.

The chain couples TRBV7-9 to TRBJ2-7, with D possibly TRBD1 on 5 matching bases. Germline loops: CDR1 SEHNR, CDR2 FQNEAQ (reference sequence). The V end lost 5 bases, the J end lost 3 bases, and 11 bases lay between the germline ends. The CDR3 is 13 amino acids. The CDR3 DNA reads as TGTGCCAGCAGCCGTCGACAGCGCTACGAGCAGTACTTC. The encoded protein is CASSRRQRYEQYF.

This chain uses TRBV9 with TRBJ2-5; 12 bases line up with TRBD2. V lost 2 bases to trimming and J lost 4 bases; unmatched junction nucleotides: 6. Germline loops: CDR1 SGDLS, CDR2 YYNGEE. CDR3 length: 16 residues. CDR3 DNA: TGTGCCAGCAGCGTTACTAGCGGGGGGCCCTTAGAGACCCAGTACTTC. It is translated as CASSVTSGGPLETQYF.

V is TRBV20-1 and J is TRBJ1-2, with TRBD1 matching over 7 bases. The CDR3 covers 14 residues. The germline gives CDR1 DFQATT, CDR2 SNEGSKA (reference sequence). V was pared by 3 bases and J by 2 bases, with 6 bases of the junction left unmatched. CDR3 sequence: CSASSIGGNYGYTF. For the CDR3, the DNA is TGCAGTGCTAGTAGTATAGGGGGCAACTATGGCTACACCTTC.

The chain carries TRBV6-5 and TRBJ1-2; the D gene is possibly TRBD1 (5 bases). The CDR3 runs 11 residues. CDR1 and CDR2 (germline): MNHEY, SVGAGI. Trimming shortened V by 11 bases and J by 5 bases, and 12 bases separated the two germline ends. The CDR3 sequence is CACGHPYGYTF. For the CDR3, the DNA is TGTGCCTGCGGACACCCTTATGGCTACACCTTC.